This TCR beta chain was recorded in a study of blood T cell repertoires in COVID-19. Authors' methods: Amplified reference gene primers provided the basis for estimating nucleated cell counts. The method was immunoSEQ multiplex PCR; TCRdb's version includes in-frame clones alone and lacks a portion of them. V and J calls and clone size follow that table, whereas D and trimming were derived from the DNA. Of around 330,000 clones listed, 88% are singletons. The CDR3 sequence is 17 residues long. J gave up 2 bases and V 7 bases, and 16 bases lay outside the gene matches. Looked up from germline, CDR1 is MNHEY and CDR2 is SMNVEV (reference sequence).

The rearrangement uses TRBV27 and TRBJ2-7, with 8 bases identical to TRBD1. The sample consisted of peripheral blood. The receptor comes from a woman in her 50s with active or convalescent COVID-19. CDR3 sequence: CASNKYQGTGLPYEQYF. As DNA, the CDR3 is TGTGCCAGCAATAAATACCAGGGGACAGGACTCCCCTACGAGCAGTACTTC.